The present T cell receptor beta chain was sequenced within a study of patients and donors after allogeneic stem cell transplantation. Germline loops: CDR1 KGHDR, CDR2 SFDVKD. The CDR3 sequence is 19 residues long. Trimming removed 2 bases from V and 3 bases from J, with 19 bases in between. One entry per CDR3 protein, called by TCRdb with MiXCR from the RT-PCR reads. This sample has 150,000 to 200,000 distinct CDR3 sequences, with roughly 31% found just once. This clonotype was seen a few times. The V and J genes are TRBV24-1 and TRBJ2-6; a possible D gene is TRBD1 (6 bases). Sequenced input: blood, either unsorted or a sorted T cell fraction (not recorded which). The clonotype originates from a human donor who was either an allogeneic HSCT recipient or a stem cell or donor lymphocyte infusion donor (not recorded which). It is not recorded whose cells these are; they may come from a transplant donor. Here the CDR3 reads CATSDSGHSNKNGANVLTF. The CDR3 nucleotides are TGTGCCACCAGTGATTCGGGACACTCAAACAAAAATGGGGCCAACGTCCTGACTTTC.